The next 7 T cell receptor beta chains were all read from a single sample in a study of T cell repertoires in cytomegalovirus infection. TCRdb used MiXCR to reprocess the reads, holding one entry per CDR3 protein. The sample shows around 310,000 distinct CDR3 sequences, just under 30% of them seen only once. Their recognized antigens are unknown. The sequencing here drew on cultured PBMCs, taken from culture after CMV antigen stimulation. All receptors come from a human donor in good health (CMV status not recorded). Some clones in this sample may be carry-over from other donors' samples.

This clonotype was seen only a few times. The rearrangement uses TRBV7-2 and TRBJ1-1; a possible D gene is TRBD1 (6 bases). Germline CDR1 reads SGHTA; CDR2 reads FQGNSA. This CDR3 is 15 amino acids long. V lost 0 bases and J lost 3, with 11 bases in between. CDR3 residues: CASSLAGGYDTEAFF. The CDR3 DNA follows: TGTGCCAGCAGCTTAGCTGGGGGCTATGACACTGAAGCTTTCTTT.

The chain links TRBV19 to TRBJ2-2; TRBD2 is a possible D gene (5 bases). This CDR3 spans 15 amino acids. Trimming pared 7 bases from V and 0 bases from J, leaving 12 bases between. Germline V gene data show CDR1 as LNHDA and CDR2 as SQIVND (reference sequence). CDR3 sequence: CASKLVGANTGELFF. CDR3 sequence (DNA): TGTGCCAGTAAACTAGTCGGCGCGAACACCGGGGAGCTGTTTTTT.

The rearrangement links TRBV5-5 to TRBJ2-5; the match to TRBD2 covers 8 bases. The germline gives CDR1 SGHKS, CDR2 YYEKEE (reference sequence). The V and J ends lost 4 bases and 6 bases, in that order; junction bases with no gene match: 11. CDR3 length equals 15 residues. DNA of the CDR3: TGTGCCAGCAGCCCCACGGGACTAGTCTCCCAGACCCAGTACTTC. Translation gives CASSPTGLVSQTQYF.

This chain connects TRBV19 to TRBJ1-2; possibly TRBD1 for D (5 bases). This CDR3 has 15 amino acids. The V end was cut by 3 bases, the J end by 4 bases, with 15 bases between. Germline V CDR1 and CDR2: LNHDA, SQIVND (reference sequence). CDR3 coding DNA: TGTGCCAGTAGTATTCAAGGGGCGTCGGGCTATGGCTACACCTTC. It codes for CASSIQGASGYGYTF.

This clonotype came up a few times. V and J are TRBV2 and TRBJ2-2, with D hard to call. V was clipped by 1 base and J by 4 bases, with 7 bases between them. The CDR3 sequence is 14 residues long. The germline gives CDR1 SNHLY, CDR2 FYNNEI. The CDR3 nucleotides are TGTGCCAGCAGTGAAGAGGGAATCACCGGGGAGCTGTTTTTT. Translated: CASSEEGITGELFF.

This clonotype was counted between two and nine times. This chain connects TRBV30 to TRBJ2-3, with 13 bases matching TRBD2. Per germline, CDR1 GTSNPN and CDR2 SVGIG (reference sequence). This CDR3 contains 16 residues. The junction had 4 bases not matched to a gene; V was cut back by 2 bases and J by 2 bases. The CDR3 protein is CAWSPGTSGITDTQYF. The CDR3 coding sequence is TGTGCCTGGAGTCCAGGGACTAGCGGGATCACAGATACGCAGTATTTT.

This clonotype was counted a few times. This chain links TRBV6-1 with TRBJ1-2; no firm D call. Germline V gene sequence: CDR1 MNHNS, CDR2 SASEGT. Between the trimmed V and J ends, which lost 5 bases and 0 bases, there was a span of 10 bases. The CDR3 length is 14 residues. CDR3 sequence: CASSRGRTNYGYTF. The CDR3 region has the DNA TGTGCCAGCAGTCGCGGACGGACTAACTATGGCTACACCTTC.